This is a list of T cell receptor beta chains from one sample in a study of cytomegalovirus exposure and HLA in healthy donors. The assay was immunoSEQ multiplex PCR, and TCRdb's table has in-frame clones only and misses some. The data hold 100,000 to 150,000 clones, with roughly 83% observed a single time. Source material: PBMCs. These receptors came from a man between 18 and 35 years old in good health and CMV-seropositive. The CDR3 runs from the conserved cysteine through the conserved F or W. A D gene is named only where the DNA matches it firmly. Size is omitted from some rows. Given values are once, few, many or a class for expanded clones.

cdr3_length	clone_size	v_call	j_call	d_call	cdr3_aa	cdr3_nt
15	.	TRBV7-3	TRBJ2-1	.	CASSLTSGLYNEQFF	TGTGCCAGCAGCTTAACTAGCGGACTCTACAATGAGCAGTTCTTC
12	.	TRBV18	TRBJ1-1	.	CASSPGGGEAFF	TGTGCCAGCTCCCCTGGGGGGGGTGAAGCTTTCTTT
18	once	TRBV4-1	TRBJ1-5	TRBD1	CASSQVGTWTGGNQPQHF	TGCGCCAGCAGCCAAGTCGGGACTTGGACAGGGGGGAATCAGCCCCAGCATTTT
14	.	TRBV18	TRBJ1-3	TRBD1	CASSPGQGSNTIYF	TGTGCCAGCTCACCCGGACAGGGGTCTAACACCATATATTTT
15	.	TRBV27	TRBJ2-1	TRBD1	CASSLDRVSYNEQFF	TGTGCCAGCAGTCTGGACAGGGTCTCCTACAATGAGCAGTTCTTC
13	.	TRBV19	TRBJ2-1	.	CASSNQNYNEQFF	TGTGCCAGTAGTAACCAGAACTACAATGAGCAGTTCTTC
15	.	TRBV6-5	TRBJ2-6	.	CATKGGGTGANVLTF	TGTGCCACCAAGGGAGGAGGAACTGGGGCCAACGTCCTGACTTTC
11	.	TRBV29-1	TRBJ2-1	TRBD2	CSVILAGGPFF	TGCAGCGTGATTCTAGCGGGCGGCCCGTTCTTC
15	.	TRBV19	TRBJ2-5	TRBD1	CASSPRDRDGETQYF	TGTGCCAGTAGTCCCCGGGACAGGGATGGAGAGACCCAGTACTTC
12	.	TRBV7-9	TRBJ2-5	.	CASSLENGQQYF	TGTGCCAGCAGCTTAGAAAATGGACAACAGTACTTC
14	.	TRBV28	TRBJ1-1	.	CASSLAGAGTEAFF	TGTGCCAGCAGTCTAGCGGGGGCGGGCACTGAAGCTTTCTTT
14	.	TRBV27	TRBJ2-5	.	CASSLDQVPRTQYF	TGTGCCAGCAGTTTAGATCAGGTACCTCGGACCCAGTACTTC
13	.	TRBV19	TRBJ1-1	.	CASSIAPNTEAFF	TGTGCCAGTAGTATAGCCCCAAACACTGAAGCTTTCTTT
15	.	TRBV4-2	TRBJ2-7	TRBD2	CASSQDLAGAYEQYF	TGTGCCAGCAGCCAAGATCTAGCGGGGGCGTACGAGCAGTACTTC
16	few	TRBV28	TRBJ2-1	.	CASSGSGTQSYNEQFF	TGTGCCAGCAGTGGATCCGGGACTCAGTCCTACAATGAGCAGTTCTTC
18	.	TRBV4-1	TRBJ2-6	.	CASSLGTGDLSGANVLTF	TGCGCCAGCAGCCTGGGAACAGGTGACCTCTCTGGGGCCAACGTCCTGACTTTC
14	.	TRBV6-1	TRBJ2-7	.	CASSGRQDSYEQYF	TGTGCCAGCAGTGGTAGACAGGACTCCTACGAGCAGTACTTC
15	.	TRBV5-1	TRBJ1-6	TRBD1	CASSPQQGAGSPLHF	TGCGCCAGCAGCCCGCAACAGGGGGCGGGTTCACCCCTCCACTTT
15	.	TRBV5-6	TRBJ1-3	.	CASSPPDRSGNTIYF	TGTGCCAGCAGCCCTCCCGACAGGTCTGGAAACACCATATATTTT
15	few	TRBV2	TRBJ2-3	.	CASSMRTASTDTQYF	TGTGCCAGCAGCATGAGGACAGCTAGCACAGATACGCAGTATTTT
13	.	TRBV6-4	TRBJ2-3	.	CASSPTNTDTQYF	TGTGCCAGCAGCCCGACTAACACAGATACGCAGTATTTT
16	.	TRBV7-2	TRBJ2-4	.	CASSLGGSVTKNIQYF	TGTGCCAGCAGCTTAGGGGGCAGCGTAACCAAAAACATTCAGTACTTC
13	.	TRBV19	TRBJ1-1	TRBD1	CASMGQGFSEAFF	TGTGCCAGTATGGGACAGGGCTTTTCTGAAGCTTTCTTT
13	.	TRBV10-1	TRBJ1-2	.	CASSETPGYGYTF	TGCGCCAGCAGTGAGACGCCAGGCTATGGCTACACCTTC
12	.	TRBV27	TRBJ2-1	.	CASSLTLNEQFF	TGTGCCAGCAGCTTGACTCTCAATGAGCAGTTCTTC
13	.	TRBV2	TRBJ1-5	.	CASSRVFNQPQHF	TGTGCCAGCAGTCGGGTCTTTAATCAGCCCCAGCATTTT
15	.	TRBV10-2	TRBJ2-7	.	CASSESPGEPYEQYF	TGCGCCAGCAGTGAGTCGCCAGGGGAGCCCTACGAGCAGTACTTC
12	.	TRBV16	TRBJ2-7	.	CASSFPSYEQYF	TGTGCCAGCAGCTTTCCTTCCTACGAGCAGTACTTC
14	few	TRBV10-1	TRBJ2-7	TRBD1	CASSGGTGGYEQYF	TGCGCCAGCAGTGGAGGGACAGGGGGCTACGAGCAGTACTTC
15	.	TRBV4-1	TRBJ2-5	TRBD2	CASSPLAGRQETQYF	TGCGCCAGCAGCCCATTAGCGGGGCGGCAAGAGACCCAGTACTTC
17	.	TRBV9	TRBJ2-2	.	CASSAPRGTVNTGELFF	TGTGCCAGCAGCGCCCCACGGGGGACAGTAAACACCGGGGAGCTGTTTTTT